This TCR beta chain came from a study of tumor-infiltrating lymphocytes in oesophageal squamous cell carcinoma. TCRdb fed the PCR reads into MiXCR, producing one record per CDR3 protein. The profile shows tens of thousands of distinct CDR3 sequences, approximately 37% of them singletons. This clonotype was found once. This receptor was taken from a female donor with esophageal squamous cell carcinoma. Sequences were obtained from esophageal tumor tissue.

The CDR3 is CASTTRGLGNQPQHF. For the CDR3, the DNA is TGTGCCAGTACAACCAGGGGGCTTGGCAATCAGCCCCAGCATTTT. The chain combines TRBV19 with TRBJ1-5, with TRBD1 matching over 8 bases. The CDR3 sequence is 15 residues long. Germline V gene lookup returns CDR1 LNHDA and CDR2 SQIVND (reference sequence). The J segment lost 2 bases and the V segment lost 7 bases, leaving 7 bases of the junction unmatched.